This T cell receptor (beta chain) was found in a study of cytotoxic CD8 clonotypes in ibrutinib-treated CLL. Study-wide background: On average, roughly 94,000 productive rearrangements and 255,043 productive templates per sample.

CDR3 length: 14 residues. CDR1 and CDR2 from the germline V gene are LNHDA and SQIVND (reference sequence). With 5 bases clipped from V and 0 bases from J, the junction kept 3 bases outside the gene matches. Profiled with immunoSEQ multiplex PCR; TCRdb holds only in-frame clones, not every one. The repertoire holds fewer than 400,000 clones, with 67% as singletons. This specimen consisted of PBMCs, obtained after 36 months of ibrutinib treatment. The chain has TRBV19 and TRBJ2-7; 8 bases match TRBD1. The TCR originated in a human donor with chronic lymphocytic leukemia. CDR3 sequence (DNA): TGTGCCAGTAGTTCGACAGGGGTCTCCTACGAGCAGTACTTC. As protein: CASSSTGVSYEQYF.